This passage covers 8 T cell receptor beta chains from one sample sequenced in a study of blood T cell repertoires in COVID-19. Sequencing was performed with immunoSEQ multiplex PCR; in TCRdb, only in-frame clones are kept and a portion is missing. The table has about 140,000 clones, more than 85% seen once; the top ten hold just under 3%. Sequencing was done on a sample of peripheral blood. These receptors were taken from a man between 60 and 75 years old with active or convalescent COVID-19.

The rearrangement joins TRBV5-1 to TRBJ1-2, with a possible D match to TRBD1 (5 bases). CDR3 size: 14 residues. Germline V lookup: CDR1 SGHRS, CDR2 YFSETQ. V gave up 0 bases and J gave up 0 bases, with 6 bases separating them. The CDR3 sequence is CASSLGQPNYGYTF. As DNA, the CDR3 is TGCGCCAGCAGCTTGGGACAGCCTAACTATGGCTACACCTTC.

The J gene is TRBJ1-2, the V gene TRBV4-1; 7 nucleotides agree with TRBD1. This CDR3 is built from 15 residues. Losses at the gene ends were 4 bases for V and 7 bases for J; bases not matched to a gene: 12. The V gene's germline CDR1 is MGHRA and CDR2 YSYEKL. The chain's CDR3 is CASSLEGAQTGGYTF. As DNA, the CDR3 is TGCGCCAGCAGCCTCGAGGGGGCGCAGACGGGTGGCTACACCTTC.

The chain carries TRBV6-2 or TRBV6-3 and TRBJ2-2, with D tentatively TRBD1 (6 bases). The V and J ends lost 6 bases and 2 bases respectively, with 10 bases between them. The CDR3 covers 14 residues. Germline CDR1 and CDR2: MNHEY and SVGEGT. CDR3 sequence (DNA): TGTGCCAGCAGCCCGGGACACAACACCGGGGAGCTGTTTTTT. Protein sequence: CASSPGHNTGELFF.

V gene TRBV7-8 combines with J gene TRBJ2-1; tentatively, D is TRBD1 (6 bases). The germline V gene has CDR1 SGHVS and CDR2 FQNEAQ. V lost 2 bases to trimming and J lost 8 bases, with 13 bases between them. This CDR3 is 14 amino acids long. CDR3 in amino acids: CASSLRDRSDEQFF. CDR3 coding DNA: TGTGCCAGCAGCTTACGCGACAGGTCCGATGAGCAGTTCTTC.

The chain employs TRBV18 and TRBJ2-4, with D unclear. Trimming removed 3 bases at V and 9 bases at J, with 18 bases between. CDR3 length equals 15 residues. Per germline, CDR1 KGHSH and CDR2 LQKENI. The CDR3 spells CASSPVLGGKGIQYF. The CDR3 DNA reads TGTGCCAGCTCACCCGTTTTAGGCGGTAAAGGCATTCAGTACTTC.

J is TRBJ2-7 and V is TRBV6-5; D is possibly TRBD2 (7 bases). The CDR3 runs to 14 residues. Trimming removed 5 bases from V and 5 bases from J, with 16 bases in between. Germline lookup yields CDR1 MNHEY and CDR2 SVGAGI. This CDR3 reads CASSPGGPRNEQYF. Here the CDR3 DNA reads TGTGCCAGCAGTCCCGGGGGGCCGAGGAACGAGCAGTACTTC.

The V call is TRBV3-1 (or the pseudogene TRBV3-2), the J call TRBJ1-4; TRBD1 matches at 7 bases. V gave up 6 bases and J gave up 3 bases; unmatched junction bases: 7. The CDR3 has 15 amino acids. CDR1 is LGHDT, CDR2 YNNKEL, per germline (reference sequence). The CDR3 DNA sequence: TGTGCCAGCAGTCCGACAGGGTTCGCTAATGAAAAACTGTTTTTT. Translated, it gives CASSPTGFANEKLFF.

Here the CDR3 reads CASSLAGGLETQYF. For the CDR3, the DNA is TGTGCCAGCAGCTTGGCGGGGGGCCTTGAGACCCAGTACTTC. The rearrangement uses TRBV11-2 and TRBJ2-5; the match to TRBD2 covers 8 bases. This CDR3 contains 14 residues. Germline loops: CDR1 SGHAT, CDR2 FQNNGV. V shed 3 bases, J shed 5 bases, and the junction held 5 bases outside the gene matches.